This T cell receptor (beta chain) was obtained from a study of blood T cell repertoires in COVID-19. Study at large: Acute-phase and convalescent COVID-19 samples originated in the United States, Italy and Spain.

In the authors' methods: Reference gene primer amplification gave nucleated cell count estimates. Only in-frame clones appear in the TCRdb table, and some are missing; sequencing was by immunoSEQ multiplex PCR. The V and J calls and clone size were taken over from that table, and D and trimming were inferred from the DNA. Here the sample spans over 110,000 clones, about 76% being singletons. The sequencing sample was made of peripheral blood. The sequence came from an elderly man with acute or convalescent COVID-19.

In DNA, the CDR3 is TGTGCCAGCAGCTTGCGAGGTCCGAACACCGGGGAGCTGTTTTTT. Protein: CASSLRGPNTGELFF. The genes are TRBV5-6 and TRBJ2-2; D remains unclear. Germline V lookup: CDR1 SGHDT, CDR2 YYEEEE. This CDR3 has 15 residues. With 1 base removed from V and 0 bases from J, the gap between germline ends came to 7 bases. The full variable domain, in which reference TRBV5-6 and TRBJ2-2 provide the parts outside the CDR3, is DAGVTQSPTHLIKTRGQQVTLRCSPKSGHDTVSWYQQALGQGPQFIFQYYEEEERQRGNFPDRFSGHQFPNYSSELNVNALLLGDSALYLCASSLRGPNTGELFFGEGSRLTVL.